The next 9 T cell receptor beta chains were all read from a single sample in a study of pediatric ulcerative colitis (dated 2019 in TCRdb). During colonoscopy, one to two rectal pinch biopsies were obtained for research purposes. Library preparation used the immunoSEQ multiplex PCR assay. This is the immuneACCESS table as TCRdb keeps it, with only in-frame sequences that have V and J called. A part of the clones is gone; compared with another copy, unresolved V genes explain less than half, and the rest is unexplained. Here the sample has some 25,000 clones; about 69% occur a single time. The top ten hold over 6% of the sample. Sequencing used gut tissue. All receptors derive from a boy younger than 18 with severe ulcerative colitis.

J is TRBJ2-4 and V is TRBV5-1; 8 bases map to TRBD2. There are 16 residues in the CDR3. J gave up 3 bases and V 4 bases, and 9 bases lay outside the gene matches. CDR1 and CDR2 from the germline V gene are SGHRS and YFSETQ. Here the CDR3 DNA reads TGCGCCAGCAGCCCGCCCACACTAGCGGTCAAAAACATTCAGTACTTC. Translation: CASSPPTLAVKNIQYF.

The genes are TRBV11-3 and TRBJ1-1; tentative D call: TRBD1 (5 bases). V shed 0 bases and J shed 3 bases, with 11 bases lying between them. The germline gives CDR1 SGHNT, CDR2 YENEEA. This CDR3 has 15 amino acids. The CDR3 reads CASSLDQGRYTEAFF. CDR3 bases: TGTGCCAGCAGCTTAGACCAGGGCCGGTACACTGAAGCTTTCTTT. Using reference TRBV11-3 and TRBJ1-1 for the parts outside the CDR3, the full variable domain is EAGVVQSPRYKIIEKKQPVAFWCNPISGHNTLYWYLQNLGQGPELLIRYENEEAVDDSQLPKDRFSAERLKGVDSTLKIQPAELGDSAVYLCASSLDQGRYTEAFFGQGTRLTVV.

By share of the sample, this clone is medium-sized (0.01 to 0.1%). This rearrangement joins TRBV7-2 to TRBJ1-3; D remains ambiguous. The V end was cut by 8 bases, the J end by 0 bases, with 5 bases between. The CDR3 covers 12 residues. Germline loops: CDR1 SGHTA, CDR2 FQGNSA. CDR3 bases: TGTGCCAGCCAACGCTCTGGAAACACCATATATTTT. It encodes CASQRSGNTIYF.

V usage is TRBV16 and J usage is TRBJ2-7; D possibly uses TRBD1 or TRBD2 (5 bases each). Looked up from germline, CDR1 is KGHSY and CDR2 is FQNENV. The CDR3 runs to 15 residues. V was clipped by 4 bases and J by 0 bases, with 13 bases between them. This CDR3 is CASSRRGPGSYEQYF. The CDR3 bases are TGTGCCAGCAGCCGCCGGGGCCCAGGCTCCTACGAGCAGTACTTC.

This clone was seen once. The genes are TRBV7-8 and TRBJ2-1; the D is unclear. Between the trimmed V and J ends, which lost 0 bases and 0 bases, there was a span of 9 bases. The CDR3 runs 16 residues. Germline CDR1 is SGHVS and CDR2 is FQNEAQ. CDR3 sequence: CASSLAPLGSYNEQFF. The CDR3 nucleotides read TGTGCCAGCAGCTTAGCGCCGCTGGGCTCCTACAATGAGCAGTTCTTC.

The V call is TRBV6-1, the J call TRBJ1-2; a possible D gene is TRBD1 (5 bases). Germline assignment: CDR1 MNHNS and CDR2 SASEGT. CDR3 length equals 15 residues. The V end was cut by 1 base, the J end by 8 bases, with 17 bases between. In nucleotides, the CDR3 is TGTGCCAGCAGTGAAGGACGGCAAATCGGACAAGGCTACACCTTC. Protein product: CASSEGRQIGQGYTF.

V and J are TRBV7-2 and TRBJ2-1; TRBD2 matches at 9 bases. Germline V gives CDR1 SGHTA, CDR2 FQGNSA. V dropped 2 bases and J dropped 6; count of bases not matched to a gene: 5. The length of the CDR3 is 15 residues. The CDR3 is CASSLIAGVRNEQFF. The CDR3 coding sequence is TGTGCCAGCAGCTTAATAGCGGGAGTGCGCAATGAGCAGTTCTTC.

The chain couples TRBV15 to TRBJ2-6; a weak D match, TRBD2 (5 bases). Looked up from germline, CDR1 is LNHNV and CDR2 is YYDKDF (reference sequence). Trimming took off 5 bases at V and 1 base at J, with 9 bases between the two ends. There are 15 residues in the CDR3. The CDR3 region has the DNA TGTGCCACCAGCGAGGGAAAGTCTGGGGCCAACGTCCTGACTTTC. Translating gives CATSEGKSGANVLTF.

This clone was detected only a few times. J is TRBJ2-1 and V is TRBV29-1; the D is unclear. This CDR3 comprises 11 residues. The V and J ends lost 0 bases and 10 bases respectively, with 7 bases between them. CDR1 is SQVTM, CDR2 ANQGSEA, per germline. The CDR3 nucleotides read TGCAGCGTTGAAGAACCCGGGGAGCAGTTCTTC. Protein sequence: CSVEEPGEQFF.